This is a list of T cell receptor beta chains from one sample in a study of blood T cell repertoires in COVID-19. Assay: immunoSEQ multiplex PCR; the TCRdb copy retains only in-frame clones and omits some. The repertoire has roughly 41,000 clones, around 89% of them found once; the top ten carry about 5.3%. Sequencing was performed on peripheral blood. All receptors come from a human donor in a cohort sampled during active COVID-19. Each CDR3 is given with its conserved first and last residue. The order of the fields is V gene, D gene, J gene, CDR3 DNA, CDR3 protein. The D gene is left open where the match is weak.

TRBV3-1/TRBV3-2	.	TRBJ1-4	TGTGCCAGCAGCCAGACACACAGGAATGAAAAACTGTTTTTT	CASSQTHRNEKLFF
TRBV29-1	.	TRBJ2-6	TGCAGCGTAGCACAGGTCCCTGGGGCCAACGTCCTGACTTTC	CSVAQVPGANVLTF
TRBV28	TRBD2	TRBJ2-7	TGTGCCAGCAGTCCAGGGACTAGAGGTCGCCACGAGCAGTACTTC	CASSPGTRGRHEQYF
TRBV9	TRBD2	TRBJ2-3	TGTGCCAGCAGCCCACCGCGGGAGAGGGGAGATACGCAGTATTTT	CASSPPRERGDTQYF
TRBV28	TRBD1	TRBJ1-2	TGTGCCAGCAGTGAGGACAGGGGCTATGGCTACACCTTC	CASSEDRGYGYTF
TRBV3-1/TRBV3-2	.	TRBJ2-1	TGTGCCAGCAGCCTCCCAGGCAATGAGCAGTTCTTC	CASSLPGNEQFF
TRBV9	.	TRBJ1-2	TGTGCCAGCAGCGTAGATTCCTTGGGCGGCTACACCTTC	CASSVDSLGGYTF
TRBV3-1/TRBV3-2	.	TRBJ2-1	TGTGCCAGCAGCCAAAGACAGGATATAAGCTCCTACAATGAGCAGTTCTTC	CASSQRQDISSYNEQFF
TRBV7-9	TRBD2	TRBJ2-7	TGTGCCAGCAGCTTAGCTAGCGGGAGGTCCTCCTACGAGCAGTACTTC	CASSLASGRSSYEQYF
TRBV25-1	TRBD1	TRBJ1-2	TGTGCCAGCAGTGTACAGGGGCTCGGCTATGGCTACACCTTC	CASSVQGLGYGYTF
TRBV6-4	.	TRBJ2-3	TGTGCCAGCAGTGACGGTCAGACTAGCACAGATACGCAGTATTTT	CASSDGQTSTDTQYF